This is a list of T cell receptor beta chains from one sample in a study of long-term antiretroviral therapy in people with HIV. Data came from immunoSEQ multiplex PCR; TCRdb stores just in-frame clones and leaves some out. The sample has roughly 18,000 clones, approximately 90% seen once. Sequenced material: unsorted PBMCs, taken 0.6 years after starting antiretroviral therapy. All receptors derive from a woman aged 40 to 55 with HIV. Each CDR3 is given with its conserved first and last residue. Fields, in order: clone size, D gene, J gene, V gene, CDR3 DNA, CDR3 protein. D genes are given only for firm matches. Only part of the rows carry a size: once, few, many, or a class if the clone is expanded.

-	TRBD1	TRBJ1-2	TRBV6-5	TGTGCCATCAGTGAGAGAACAGGGGACTATGGCTACACCTTC	CAISERTGDYGYTF
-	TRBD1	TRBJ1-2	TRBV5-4	TGTGCCAGCAGCTTGGGACCTACAGGGGGCGCTGACTATGGCTACACCTTC	CASSLGPTGGADYGYTF
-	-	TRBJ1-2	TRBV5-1	TGCGCCAGCAGCAGACAGATCGGGTATGACTATGGCTACACCTTC	CASSRQIGYDYGYTF
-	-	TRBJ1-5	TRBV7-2	TGTGCCAGCAGCTTGAGCAATCAGCCCCAGCATTTT	CASSLSNQPQHF
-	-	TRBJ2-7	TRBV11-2	TGTGCCAGCAGCCCACCCCCCTGGCAGGGGCTAATCTCCTACGAGCAGTACTTC	CASSPPPWQGLISYEQYF
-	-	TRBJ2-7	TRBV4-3	TGCGCCAGCAGCCAAGATCCGGCAGGCTCCTACGAGCAGTACTTC	CASSQDPAGSYEQYF
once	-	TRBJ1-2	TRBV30	TGTGCCTGGAGTATAACGGCGTTCTACACCTTC	CAWSITAFYTF
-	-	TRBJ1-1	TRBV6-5	TGTGCCAGCAGTTACTCGCGCAGGGGCACTGAAGCTTTCTTT	CASSYSRRGTEAFF
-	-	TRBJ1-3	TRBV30	TGTGCCTGGACAGGGTTGGACACCATATATTTT	CAWTGLDTIYF
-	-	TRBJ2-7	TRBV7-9	TGTGCCAGCAGCTTGGGGGAAATCTCGGGGGAGCAGTACTTC	CASSLGEISGEQYF
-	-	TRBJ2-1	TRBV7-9	TGTGCCAGCAGCTTATACGCGGGGGCAAATGAGCAGTTCTTC	CASSLYAGANEQFF
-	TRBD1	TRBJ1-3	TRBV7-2	TGTGCCAGCAGCCCGATGGACAGGCGCGACACCATATATTTT	CASSPMDRRDTIYF
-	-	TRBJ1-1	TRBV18	TGTGCCAGCTCACCCAGGTCAGGCGCCCTTGAAGCTTTCTTT	CASSPRSGALEAFF
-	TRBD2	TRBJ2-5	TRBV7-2	TGTGCCAGCAGCATCGGACTAGCGATGACACAAGAGACCCAGTACTTC	CASSIGLAMTQETQYF
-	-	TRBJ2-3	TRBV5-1	TGCGCCAGCAGGACAGGACAGCCCACAGATACGCAGTATTTT	CASRTGQPTDTQYF
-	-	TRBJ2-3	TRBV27	TGTGCCAGCAGGGCGGGTGGGGATACGCAGTATTTT	CASRAGGDTQYF
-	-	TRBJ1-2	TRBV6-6	TGTGCCAGCAGTTACAGGTCTGATGGCTACACCTTC	CASSYRSDGYTF
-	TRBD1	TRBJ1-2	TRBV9	TGTGCCAGCAGCTCAAGACAGGGCCAAACCCCAATCGGCTACACCTTC	CASSSRQGQTPIGYTF
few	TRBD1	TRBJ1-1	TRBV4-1	TGCGCCAGCAGCTCGCCGACAGGGCGGACTGAAGCTTTCTTT	CASSSPTGRTEAFF
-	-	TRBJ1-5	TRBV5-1	TGCGCCAGCAGCTTGGGGGGGGGCGATCAGCCCCAGCATTTT	CASSLGGGDQPQHF
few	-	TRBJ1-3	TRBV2	TGTGCCAGCAGTGAGGTCGGGGGAAGAACTGGAAACACCATATATTTT	CASSEVGGRTGNTIYF
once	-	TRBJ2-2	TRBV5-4	TGTGCCAGCAGCTTGGGAGGGGAAGTTAACACCGGGGAGCTGTTTTTT	CASSLGGEVNTGELFF
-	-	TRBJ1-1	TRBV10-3	TGTGCCATCAGTGAGGTTACACGGAACACTGAAGCTTTCTTT	CAISEVTRNTEAFF
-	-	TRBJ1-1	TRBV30	TGTGCGTGGGCCCGAAGTATGAACACTGAAGCTTTCTTT	CAWARSMNTEAFF
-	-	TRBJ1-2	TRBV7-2	TGTGCCAGCGCTCTAGGGAGGGCTAACTATGGCTACACCTTC	CASALGRANYGYTF
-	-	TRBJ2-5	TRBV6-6	TGTGCCAGCAACAGACCCTCTAGGGAAGAGACCCAGTACTTC	CASNRPSREETQYF
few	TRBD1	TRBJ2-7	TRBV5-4	TGTGCCAGCAGCCCGGGACAGGGGGCCCACGAGCAGTACTTC	CASSPGQGAHEQYF
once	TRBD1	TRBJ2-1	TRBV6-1	TGTGCCAGCAGTATATACAGGGGGTCCTACAATGAGCAGTTCTTC	CASSIYRGSYNEQFF
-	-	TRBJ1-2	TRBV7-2	TGTGCCAGCAGCTTAGGGACGGCCCCCTATGGCTACACCTTC	CASSLGTAPYGYTF
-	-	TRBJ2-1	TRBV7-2	TGTGCCAGCAGTCCGATGGGAACCTACAATGAGCAGTTCTTC	CASSPMGTYNEQFF
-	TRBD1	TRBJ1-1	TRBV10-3	TGTGCCATCAGGCCTTCCACAGGGGGCGTAACTGAAGCTTTCTTT	CAIRPSTGGVTEAFF
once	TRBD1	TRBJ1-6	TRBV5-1	TGCGCCAGCAGCTTACAGGGGGCGAAGAATTCACCCCTCCACTTT	CASSLQGAKNSPLHF
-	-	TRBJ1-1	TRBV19	TGTGCCAGTAGTAAACCCGGACTTGGGGACGGGTGGAACACTGAAGCTTTCTTT	CASSKPGLGDGWNTEAFF
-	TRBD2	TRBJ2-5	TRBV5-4	TGTGCCAGCAGCCACGGGACTAGCCAAGAGACCCAGTACTTC	CASSHGTSQETQYF
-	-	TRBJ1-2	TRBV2	TGTGCCAGGGGGGGCAGGGAAAGACTCTATGGCTACACCTTC	CARGGRERLYGYTF
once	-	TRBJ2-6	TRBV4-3	TGCGCCAGCAGCCAAGAAGTTCGGACAGCTGGGGCCAACGTCCTGACTTTC	CASSQEVRTAGANVLTF
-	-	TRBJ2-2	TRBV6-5	TGTGCCAGCAGTTGGGACCGGACGAACACCGGGGAGCTGTTTTTT	CASSWDRTNTGELFF
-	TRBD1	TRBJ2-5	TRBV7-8	TGTGCCAGCAGCCGACAGGGGGGTCAAGAGACCCAGTACTTC	CASSRQGGQETQYF
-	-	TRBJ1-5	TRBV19	TGTGCCAGTAGTACGGCGAGACAAACCTATAGCAATCAGCCCCAGCATTTT	CASSTARQTYSNQPQHF
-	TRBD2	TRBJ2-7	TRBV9	TGTGCCAGCAGCGTTGGGACTAGCAGAGCCTACGAGCAGTACTTC	CASSVGTSRAYEQYF
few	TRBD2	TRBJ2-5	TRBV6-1	TGTGCCGTCGGTAGCGGGGGGAAAGAGACCCAGTACTTC	CAVGSGGKETQYF
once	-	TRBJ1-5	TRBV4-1	TGCGCCAGCAGCCAAGAGGGAGGCAGGGCGGTCAATCAGCCCCAGCATTTT	CASSQEGGRAVNQPQHF
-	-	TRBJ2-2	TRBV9	TGTGCCAGCAGCGCCCTTGAAACGAACACCGGGGAGCTGTTTTTT	CASSALETNTGELFF
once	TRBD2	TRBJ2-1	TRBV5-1	TGCGCCAGCAGCACACAACTAGCGGGGGGGCCTAATGAGCAGTTCTTC	CASSTQLAGGPNEQFF
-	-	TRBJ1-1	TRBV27	TGTGCCAGCAGCAATCTAGGGACGGCGAACACTGAAGCTTTCTTT	CASSNLGTANTEAFF
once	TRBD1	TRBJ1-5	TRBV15	TGTGCCACCAGCAGAGCCGGGACAGTAAATCAGCCCCAGCATTTT	CATSRAGTVNQPQHF
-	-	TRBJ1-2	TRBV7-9	TGTGCCAGCAGCTTAAGTGGGGCCCCGAACTATGGCTACACCTTC	CASSLSGAPNYGYTF
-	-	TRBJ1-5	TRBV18	TGTGCCAGCTCACCGGGGACGGACGTGAATCAGCCCCAGCATTTT	CASSPGTDVNQPQHF
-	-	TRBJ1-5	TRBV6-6	TGTGCCAGCAGTTACCGCGGGGGCAGGGACTTGTCAGCCCAGCATTTT	CASSYRGGRDLSAQHF
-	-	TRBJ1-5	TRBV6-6	TGTGCCAGCAGTTCTTCAGGGGTAGGTCAGCCCCAGCATTTT	CASSSSGVGQPQHF
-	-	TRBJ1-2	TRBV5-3	TGTGCCAGAAGCTCGTGGACGGGCCAGCCTAACTATGGCTACACCTTC	CARSSWTGQPNYGYTF
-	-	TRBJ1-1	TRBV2	TGTGCCAGCAGTGAAGTGGGGGGGGGTGGTTTCTTT	CASSEVGGGGFF
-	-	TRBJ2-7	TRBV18	TGTGCCAGCTCACCACCTTCCCTAAACCTTGCCTACGAGCAGTACTTC	CASSPPSLNLAYEQYF
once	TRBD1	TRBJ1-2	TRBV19	TGTGCCAGTAGTATTCAGGGGGCCGATGGCTACACCTTC	CASSIQGADGYTF
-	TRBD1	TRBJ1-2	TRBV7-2	TGTGCCAGCAGCCAGGGACAGGGGGCGGTCTATGGCTACACCTTC	CASSQGQGAVYGYTF
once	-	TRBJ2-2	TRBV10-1	TGCGCCAGCAGTGAAGGTCAGAGTTACACCGGGGAGCTGTTTTTT	CASSEGQSYTGELFF
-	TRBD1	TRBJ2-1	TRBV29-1	TGCAGCGTTGAAGGCCTGACAGGGGTTACCTACAATGAGCAGTTCTTC	CSVEGLTGVTYNEQFF
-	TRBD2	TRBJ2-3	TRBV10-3	TGTGCCACTGGGGGACTAGCGGGGCACACAGATACGCAGTATTTT	CATGGLAGHTDTQYF
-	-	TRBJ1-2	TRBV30	TGTGCCTGGAGTGCCAGCTATGGCTACACCTTC	CAWSASYGYTF
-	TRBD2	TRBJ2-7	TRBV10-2	TGCGCCAGCAGTGGGCGGGGGGACTCCTACGAGCAGTACTTC	CASSGRGDSYEQYF